Below are 21 T cell receptor beta chains sequenced from a single sample in a study of T cells in women clearing cervical HPV infection. Sequenced by immunoSEQ multiplex PCR; TCRdb stores in-frame clones only, minus some. The sample totals around 39,000 clones. Sample: blood buffy coat. The receptors here all came from a woman between 18 and 75 years old with a cervical HPV16 infection that either progressed to CIN3+ or cleared (not recorded which).

On this clone itself: The CDR3 is cut off 3 residues early in the read; its end comes from the germline J gene. The chain links TRBV30 to TRBJ1-6; TRBD1 matches at 8 bases. The CDR3 spans 13 residues. Germline CDR1 is GTSNPN and CDR2 is SVGIG (reference sequence). The J segment lost 9 bases and the V segment lost 3 bases, leaving 4 bases of the junction unmatched. The DNA read from the CDR3 is TGTGCCTGGAGGGGGACAGGTGGTTCACCC. Translated: CAWRGTGGSP. The entire CDR3 is CAWRGTGGSPLHF.

With regard to this clone: The CDR3 goes on 3 residues after the read ends, and that part is filled in from the germline J gene. J is TRBJ2-7 and V is TRBV19; 7 positions agree with TRBD1. Per the germline V gene, CDR1 is LNHDA and CDR2 is SQIVND (reference sequence). There are 15 residues in the CDR3. The ends lost 0 bases at V and 3 bases at J; junction bases unmatched: 5. The chain's CDR3 is CASSIEGQGDYEQYF. Incomplete CDR3 DNA: TGTGCCAGTAGTATAGAGGGCCAGGGGGACTACGAG.

Points on this clone: The missing CDR3 end, 3 residues past where the read stops, is filled in from the germline J gene. The genes are TRBV20-1 and TRBJ1-2, with a weak D call TRBD1 (6 bases). V dropped 4 bases and J dropped 5 bases, with 11 bases sitting between them. This CDR3 is built from 12 residues. The V gene's germline CDR1 is DFQATT and CDR2 SNEGSKA (reference sequence). The sequenced part of the CDR3 DNA is TGCAGTGCTACAGGGGAAGGGTATGGC. Its protein product is CSATGEGYG. The complete CDR3 reads CSATGEGYGYTF.

Of note for this clone: Sequencing ends 3 residues short of the CDR3 end; the germline J gene provides the rest. The chain carries TRBV2 and TRBJ2-7; D possibly corresponds to TRBD2 (6 bases). This CDR3 has 13 amino acids. Per the germline V gene, CDR1 is SNHLY and CDR2 is FYNNEI. The V and J ends lost 7 bases and 2 bases respectively, with 12 bases between them. The CDR3 loop reads CASMEGLTYEQYF. The covered CDR3 bases are TGTGCCAGCATGGAGGGTTTAACCTACGAG.

Worth noting for this clone: The CDR3 is cut off 3 residues early in the read; its end comes from the germline J gene. The genes are TRBV6-2 or TRBV6-3 and TRBJ1-5; 9 bases align to TRBD1. This CDR3 spans 16 amino acids. V dropped 6 bases and J dropped 6; count of bases not matched to a gene: 12. From germline, CDR1 is MNHEY and CDR2 SVGEGT. CDR3 loop: CASSLMGQGFFQPQHF. The sequenced part of the CDR3 DNA is TGTGCCAGCAGCCTCATGGGACAGGGTTTCTTTCAGCCC.

Comment on this clone: The sequenced fragment ends 3 residues before the CDR3 boundary, so the rest is inferred from the germline J gene. The rearrangement uses TRBV10-3 and TRBJ1-2; a possible D gene is TRBD1 (6 bases). The germline CDR1 and CDR2 sequences are ENHRY and SYGVKD. The CDR3 is 13 residues long. The CDR3 bases that were read are TGTGCCACCACGCCGGGCGGGGGCCGCGAC. Its protein product is CATTPGGGRD. The whole CDR3 sequence is CATTPGGGRDYTF.

Worth noting for this clone: The CDR3 end is not reached by the read, which stops 3 residues before it; the germline J gene fills it in. The chain carries TRBV7-3 and TRBJ2-1; TRBD1 agrees at 11 bases. Germline CDR1 and CDR2: SGHTA and FQGTGA. The CDR3 contains 17 residues. The junction had 6 bases not matched to a gene; V was cut back by 5 bases and J by 0 bases. The CDR3 DNA, read in part, is TGTGCCAGCAGCCAAGGACAGGGGGCGGGCTCCTACAATGAG. As protein: CASSQGQGAGSYNE. The whole CDR3 sequence is CASSQGQGAGSYNEQFF.

A note on this clone: The read ends 3 residues before the CDR3 terminus; that terminus is restored from the germline J gene. V and J are TRBV7-9 and TRBJ2-7; a weak D match, TRBD2 (7 bases). The V gene lost 4 bases and the J gene lost 2 bases, with 12 bases spanning the gap. From germline, CDR1 is SEHNR and CDR2 FQNEAQ (reference sequence). This CDR3 is 14 amino acids long. The part of the CDR3 DNA that was read is TGTGCCAGCAGCTCAGGGAGGGGGACCTACGAG. Encoded protein: CASSSGRGTYE. The full-length CDR3 reads as CASSSGRGTYEQYF.

As to this clone: Read data end 3 residues before the CDR3 end; the end is taken from the germline J gene. The V call is TRBV29-1, the J call TRBJ1-2, with 7 nucleotides matching TRBD1. CDR3 length equals 12 residues. Germline lookup yields CDR1 SQVTM and CDR2 ANQGSEA. The CDR3 sequence is CSVRTGAYDYTF. The CDR3 DNA, read in part, is TGCAGCGTAAGGACAGGTGCCTACGAC. The entire variable domain, with the rest obtained from reference TRBV29-1 and TRBJ1-2, is as follows: SAVISQKPSRDICQRGTSLTIQCQVDSQVTMMFWYRQQPGQSLTLIATANQGSEATYESGFVIDKFPISRPNLTFSTLTVSNMSPEDSSIYLCSVRTGAYDYTFGSGTRLTVV.

Worth noting for this clone: Sequencing ends 3 residues short of the CDR3 end; the germline J gene provides the rest. The chain recombines TRBV6-2 or TRBV6-3 with TRBJ1-5; a possible D gene is TRBD1 (6 bases). The CDR3 contains 14 residues. Per the germline V gene, CDR1 is MNHEY and CDR2 is SVGEGT. Trimming stripped 3 bases from V and 3 bases from J, with 9 bases between. Incomplete CDR3 DNA: TGTGCCAGCAGTTATGGACAGAACAATCAGCCC. Protein: CASSYGQNNQP. The CDR3, in full, reads CASSYGQNNQPQHF.

Concerning this clone itself: Read data end 3 residues before the CDR3 end; the end is taken from the germline J gene. The genes are TRBV19 and TRBJ1-4, with 8 bases fitting TRBD1. After removal of 3 bases from V and 4 bases from J, the junction contained 1 base not matched to a gene. The CDR3 is made up of 14 amino acids. The germline V gene has CDR1 LNHDA and CDR2 SQIVND (reference sequence). The CDR3 here is CASSMTGVNEKLFF. CDR3 DNA, as far as it was read: TGTGCCAGTAGTATGACAGGGGTTAATGAAAAA.

Comments on this clone: With the read ending 3 residues before the CDR3 end, the germline J gene is used to fill in that end. The chain combines TRBV7-3 with TRBJ2-1; 10 bases line up with TRBD2. The CDR3 totals 14 residues. The germline CDR1 and CDR2 sequences are SGHTA and FQGTGA. After removal of 4 bases from V and 9 bases from J, the junction contained 6 bases not matched to a gene. Incomplete CDR3 DNA: TGTGCCAGCAGCTCTCGGACTAGCGGTGGTGAG. This translates into CASSSRTSGGE. The CDR3 in its entirety is CASSSRTSGGEQFF.

Worth noting for this clone: The CDR3 extends 3 residues past the end of the read, so its final part is completed from the germline J gene. The J gene is TRBJ2-3, the V gene TRBV19; D is possibly TRBD1 (6 bases). The germline gives CDR1 LNHDA, CDR2 SQIVND (reference sequence). The CDR3 has 14 residues. The CDR3 spells CASSTGQLQETQYF. CDR3 DNA (partial): TGTGCCAGTAGTACAGGACAGCTCCAAGAGACG.

Comments on this clone: The read comes to an end 3 residues before the CDR3 does, leaving the germline J gene to fill in the end. The chain employs TRBV20-1 and TRBJ1-3; D gene ambiguous. Per the germline V gene, CDR1 is DFQATT and CDR2 is SNEGSKA (reference sequence). The CDR3 spans 14 residues. Trimming shortened V by 0 bases and J by 2 bases, and 8 bases separated the two germline ends. Incomplete CDR3 DNA: TGCAGTGCTAGAGATCCCCTAACTGGAAACACC. Translation gives CSARDPLTGNT. The CDR3 reads in full as CSARDPLTGNTIYF.

Worth noting for this clone: The read halts 3 residues ahead of the CDR3 end, with the missing end drawn from the germline J gene. V and J are TRBV7-9 and TRBJ2-7; D perhaps matches TRBD1 (5 bases). Germline V CDR1 and CDR2: SEHNR, FQNEAQ (reference sequence). This CDR3 is 14 amino acids long. The ends were cut back, 3 bases at V and 4 bases at J, with 13 bases in the middle. The sequenced CDR3 bases are TGTGCCAGCAGCTTTAGTACCCAGGGTTACGAG. This gives the protein CASSFSTQGYE. The complete CDR3 sequence is CASSFSTQGYEQYF.

To note about this clone: The read falls 3 residues short of the CDR3 end, and the missing part is taken from the germline J gene. V is TRBV5-8 and J is TRBJ2-2; the match to TRBD1 covers 9 bases. This CDR3 region has 14 residues. After removal of 2 bases from V and 5 bases from J, the junction contained 1 base not matched to a gene. Germline V CDR1 and CDR2: SGHTS, YDEGEE. The DNA read from the CDR3 is TGTGCCAGCAGCTTACAGGGGGCGACCGGGGAG. Protein sequence: CASSLQGATGE. The whole CDR3 sequence reads CASSLQGATGELFF.

A word on this clone: The CDR3 end falls 3 residues outside the read, so it is completed with the germline J gene. The chain has TRBV5-1 and TRBJ1-1; D call uncertain. V gave up 5 bases and J gave up 3 bases, with 20 bases separating them. Germline V gives CDR1 SGHRS, CDR2 YFSETQ. The length of the CDR3 is 16 residues. CDR3 sequence reads: CASRRSGLGSDTEAFF. The DNA read from the CDR3 is TGCGCCAGCAGACGGAGCGGGTTGGGGTCGGACACTGAA.

With regard to this clone: The CDR3 goes on 3 residues after the read ends, and that part is filled in from the germline J gene. The gene calls are TRBV4-1 and TRBJ2-7; weak D call: TRBD2 (5 bases). The CDR3 extends over 13 amino acids. Germline values: CDR1 MGHRA, CDR2 YSYEKL. V shed 8 bases and J shed 4 bases, with 15 bases lying between them. The covered CDR3 bases are TGCGCCAGCGACGGACTGCGCCCGTACGAG. It specifies CASDGLRPYE. The entire CDR3 reads CASDGLRPYEQYF.

Turning to this clone: The read finishes 3 residues shy of the CDR3 end, and the germline J gene is used to complete it. The gene calls are TRBV10-3 and TRBJ2-1; 10 bases line up with TRBD2. The V segment lost 2 bases and the J segment 7 bases; nucleotides outside the gene matches: 2. Germline values: CDR1 ENHRY, CDR2 SYGVKD. CDR3 length: 14 residues. CDR3 bases read: TGTGCCATCAGTGAGACTAGCGGGAAGAATGAG. The encoded protein is CAISETSGKNE. The CDR3, in full, reads CAISETSGKNEQFF.

On this clone: The sequenced fragment ends 3 residues before the CDR3 boundary, so the rest is inferred from the germline J gene. V and J are TRBV19 and TRBJ1-2; 9 bases align to TRBD1. The trim removed 3 bases at V and 0 bases at J, leaving 11 bases unmatched. This CDR3 is built from 18 residues. The germline gives CDR1 LNHDA, CDR2 SQIVND (reference sequence). The covered CDR3 bases are TGTGCCAGTAGTATTCAAGGGACAGGGCTACAAGCTAACTATGGC. It translates to CASSIQGTGLQANYG. The full-length CDR3 reads as CASSIQGTGLQANYGYTF.

Of note for this clone: From the germline J gene comes the end of the CDR3, since the read stops 3 residues before it. This chain uses TRBV11-2 with TRBJ1-1, with TRBD1 matching over 7 bases. The germline V gene encodes CDR1 SGHAT and CDR2 FQNNGV. V gave up 5 bases and J gave up 6 bases; unmatched junction bases: 12. This CDR3 contains 15 residues. The CDR3 DNA, read in part, is TGTGCCAGCAGCGGGACAGCGAGTTTTTTCCCTGAA. It translates to CASSGTASFFPE. From start to end, the CDR3 is CASSGTASFFPEAFF.